The clone carrying this T cell receptor beta chain was observed a few times. Its cognate antigen is unknown. Germline V gene sequence: CDR1 SEHNR, CDR2 FQNEAQ (reference sequence). The CDR3 sequence is 15 residues long. Trimming cost V 3 bases and J 6 bases, with 15 bases left between them. This sample was included in a study of cytotoxic CD8 clonotypes in ibrutinib-treated CLL. General observations from the study: While tracking circulating CD8+ T-cell counts, baseline clonality exceeded that of age-matched healthy donors. At progression, clonality fell back toward baseline after rising at ibrutinib response.

Method: immunoSEQ multiplex PCR; TCRdb's copy keeps in-frame clones and lacks some. The table includes nearly 15,000 clones, about 60% detected once. The sequencing here drew on PBMCs, taken before ibrutinib treatment. The TCR originated in a human donor with chronic lymphocytic leukemia. The chain has TRBV7-9 and TRBJ2-1; no clear D gene. CDR3 sequence (DNA): TGTGCCAGCAGCTTTCAGCACACCGGCGGCAATGAGCAGTTCTTC. Its translation: CASSFQHTGGNEQFF.